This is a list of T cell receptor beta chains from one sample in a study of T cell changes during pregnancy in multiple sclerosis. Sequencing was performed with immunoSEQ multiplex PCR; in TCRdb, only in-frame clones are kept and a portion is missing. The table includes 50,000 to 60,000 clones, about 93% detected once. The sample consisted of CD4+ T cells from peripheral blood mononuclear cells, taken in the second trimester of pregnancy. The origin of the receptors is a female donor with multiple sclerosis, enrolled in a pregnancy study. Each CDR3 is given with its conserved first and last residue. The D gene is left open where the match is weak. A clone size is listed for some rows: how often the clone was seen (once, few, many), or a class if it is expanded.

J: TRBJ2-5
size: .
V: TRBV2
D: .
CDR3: CASSRGSQETQYF
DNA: TGTGCCAGCTCAAGGGGGAGCCAAGAGACCCAGTACTTC

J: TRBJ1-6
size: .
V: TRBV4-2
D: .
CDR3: CASSQDREAADSYNSPLHF
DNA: TGTGCCAGCAGCCAAGATAGAGAGGCAGCCGACTCCTATAATTCACCCCTCCACTTT

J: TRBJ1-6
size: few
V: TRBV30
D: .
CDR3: CAWSVRRGRTYNSPLHF
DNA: TGTGCCTGGAGTGTACGGCGGGGGAGAACCTATAATTCACCCCTCCACTTT

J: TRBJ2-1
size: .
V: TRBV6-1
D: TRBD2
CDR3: CASSETSGGAIEQFF
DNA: TGTGCCAGCAGTGAGACTAGCGGGGGGGCGATTGAGCAGTTCTTC

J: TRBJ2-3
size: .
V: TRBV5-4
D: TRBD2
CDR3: CASSLGGTSGGARDTQYF
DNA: TGTGCCAGCAGCTTGGGGGGGACTAGCGGGGGGGCTCGTGATACGCAGTATTTT

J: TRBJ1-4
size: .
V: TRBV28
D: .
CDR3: CASSLGGLGEKLFF
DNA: TGTGCCAGCAGTTTGGGGGGGCTGGGGGAAAAACTGTTTTTT

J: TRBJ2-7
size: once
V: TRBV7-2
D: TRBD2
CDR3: CASSSSFGRGQYF
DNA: TGTGCCAGCAGCTCCTCCTTCGGGAGGGGGCAGTACTTC

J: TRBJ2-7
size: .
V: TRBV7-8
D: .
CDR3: CASSRTRGSGYEQYF
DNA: TGTGCCAGCAGCCGAACCAGGGGCAGCGGCTACGAGCAGTACTTC

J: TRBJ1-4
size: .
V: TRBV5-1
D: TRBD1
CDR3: CASSADRGIFEKLFF
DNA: TGCGCCAGCAGCGCGGACAGGGGGATATTTGAAAAACTGTTTTTT

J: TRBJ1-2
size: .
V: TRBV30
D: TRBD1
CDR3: CAWTDRVDGYTF
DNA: TGTGCCTGGACTGACAGGGTGGATGGCTACACCTTC

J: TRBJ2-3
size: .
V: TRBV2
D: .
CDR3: CASSEGQSFTDTQYF
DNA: TGTGCCAGCAGTGAAGGACAGAGTTTCACAGATACGCAGTATTTT

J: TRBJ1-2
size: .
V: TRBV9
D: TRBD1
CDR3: CASSVESARRTGSGYTF
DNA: TGTGCCAGCAGCGTAGAATCTGCGAGAAGGACAGGGAGTGGCTACACCTTC

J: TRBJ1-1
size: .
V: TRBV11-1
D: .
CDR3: CASSLARRGVAEAFF
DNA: TGTGCCAGCAGCTTAGCGAGGCGCGGTGTCGCTGAAGCTTTCTTT

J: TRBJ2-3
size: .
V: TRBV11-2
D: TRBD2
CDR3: CASSPAWELAGALTDTQYF
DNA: TGTGCCAGCAGCCCCGCGTGGGAGCTAGCGGGGGCCCTCACAGATACGCAGTATTTT

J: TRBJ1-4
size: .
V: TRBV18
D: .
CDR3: CASSPGGAELFF
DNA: TGTGCCAGCTCACCAGGCGGGGCAGAACTGTTTTTT

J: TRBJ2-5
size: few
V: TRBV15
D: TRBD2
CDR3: CATSRVLRTSLGLETQYF
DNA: TGTGCCACCAGCAGAGTTTTGCGGACTAGCCTCGGGTTGGAGACCCAGTACTTC

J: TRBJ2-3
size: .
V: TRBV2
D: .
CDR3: CASSVDAGTDTQYF
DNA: TGTGCCAGCAGTGTAGATGCGGGAACAGATACGCAGTATTTT

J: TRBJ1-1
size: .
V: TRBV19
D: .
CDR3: CASSIDRSRTEAFF
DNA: TGTGCCAGTAGTATCGACAGGTCGAGGACTGAAGCTTTCTTT

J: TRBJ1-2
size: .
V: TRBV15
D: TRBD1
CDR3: CATSRAPRDRYLDGYTF
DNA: TGTGCCACCAGCAGAGCTCCCCGGGACAGGTATCTGGATGGCTACACCTTC

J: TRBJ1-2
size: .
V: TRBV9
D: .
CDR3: CASSVGEGAHNYGYTF
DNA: TGTGCCAGCAGCGTAGGGGAAGGGGCTCATAACTATGGCTACACCTTC

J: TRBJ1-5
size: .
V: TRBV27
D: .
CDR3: CASSSLNQPQHF
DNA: TGTGCCAGCAGTTCACTTAATCAGCCCCAGCATTTT

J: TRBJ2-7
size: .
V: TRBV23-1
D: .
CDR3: CASSLGHRTVGEQYF
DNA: TGCGCCAGCAGTCTCGGACACCGAACGGTTGGCGAGCAGTACTTC

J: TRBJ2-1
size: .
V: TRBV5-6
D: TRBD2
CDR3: CASSIGLAGVREQFF
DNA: TGTGCCAGCAGCATCGGACTAGCGGGGGTGAGGGAGCAGTTCTTC

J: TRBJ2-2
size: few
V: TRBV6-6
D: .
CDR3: CASSLQGTGELFF
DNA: TGTGCCAGCAGTTTACAGGGCACCGGGGAGCTGTTTTTT

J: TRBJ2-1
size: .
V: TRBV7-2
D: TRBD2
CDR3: CASSLGVSGGGHEQFF
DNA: TGTGCCAGCAGCCTGGGGGTTAGCGGGGGGGGCCATGAGCAGTTCTTC

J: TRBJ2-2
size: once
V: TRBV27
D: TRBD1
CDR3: CASSIRAGGIGELFF
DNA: TGTGCCAGCAGTATCCGGGCAGGGGGCATCGGGGAGCTGTTTTTT

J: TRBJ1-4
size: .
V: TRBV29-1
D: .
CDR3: CSVESRGVRKIRHQATNEKLFF
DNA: TGCAGCGTTGAGTCACGGGGAGTACGAAAAATACGGCATCAAGCAACTAATGAAAAACTGTTTTTT

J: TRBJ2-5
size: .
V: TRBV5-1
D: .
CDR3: CASSSGRPPNRQYF
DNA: TGCGCCAGCAGCTCCGGCCGCCCGCCGAACAGACAGTACTTC

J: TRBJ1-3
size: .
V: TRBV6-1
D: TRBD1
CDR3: CASRKGAGGNTIYF
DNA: TGTGCCAGCCGGAAGGGGGCAGGGGGAAACACCATATATTTT

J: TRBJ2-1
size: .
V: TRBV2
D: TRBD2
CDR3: CASSRGGRGFFGNEQFF
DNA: TGTGCCAGCAGTAGGGGCGGGAGGGGTTTCTTTGGCAATGAGCAGTTCTTC

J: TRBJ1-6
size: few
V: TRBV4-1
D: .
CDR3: CASSQGQVSYNSPLHF
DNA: TGCGCCAGCAGCCAAGGCCAGGTGTCCTATAATTCACCCCTCCACTTT

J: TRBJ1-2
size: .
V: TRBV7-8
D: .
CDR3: CASSLAEQNYGYTF
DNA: TGTGCCAGCAGCTTAGCTGAACAGAACTATGGCTACACCTTC

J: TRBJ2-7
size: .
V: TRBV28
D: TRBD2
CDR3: CASSSPAAGGPYEQYF
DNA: TGTGCCAGCAGTTCCCCCGCGGCGGGGGGCCCCTACGAGCAGTACTTC

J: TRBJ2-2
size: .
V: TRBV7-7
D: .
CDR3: CASSSGVVRTGELFF
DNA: TGTGCTAGCAGCTCAGGGGTAGTCCGCACCGGGGAGCTGTTTTTT

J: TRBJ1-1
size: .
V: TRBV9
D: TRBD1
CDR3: CASSVATGGRANTEAFF
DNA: TGTGCCAGCAGCGTCGCCACAGGGGGGAGGGCGAACACTGAAGCTTTCTTT

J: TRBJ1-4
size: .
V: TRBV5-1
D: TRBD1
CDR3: CASSLSGGTNEKLFF
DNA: TGCGCCAGCAGCTTATCAGGGGGCACGAATGAAAAACTGTTTTTT

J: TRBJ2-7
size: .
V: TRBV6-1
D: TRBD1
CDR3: CASRRGQTYEQYF
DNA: TGTGCCAGCAGGAGGGGACAGACCTACGAGCAGTACTTC